Sequencing of this TCR beta chain was carried out in a study of T cell responses to AZD1222 COVID-19 vaccine. Study information: Analyses pooled second doses at about 4 or about 12 weeks.

Assay: immunoSEQ multiplex PCR; the TCRdb copy retains only in-frame clones and omits some. The sample includes roughly 67,000 clones, 60% to 85% seen only once; the top ten take 9% to 14%. CDR1 and CDR2 from the germline V gene are SNHLY and FYNNEI. The CDR3 consists of 20 residues. J gave up 0 bases and V 3 bases, and 13 bases lay outside the gene matches. About this clone itself: Its antigen is not known.

Study-level points and caveats: Donors in the cohort were predominantly white British and more often female, and clonal diversity was possibly underestimated.

Specimen: peripheral blood, collected on day 0 of AZD1222 vaccination. This chain links TRBV2 with TRBJ2-1; TRBD2 matches at 11 bases. This clonotype was sampled from an adult in good health. The DNA for the CDR3 is TGTGCCAGCAGTGATTCAGGTAGCGGGGGGGCCTCGAGCTCCTACAATGAGCAGTTCTTC. It is translated as CASSDSGSGGASSSYNEQFF.